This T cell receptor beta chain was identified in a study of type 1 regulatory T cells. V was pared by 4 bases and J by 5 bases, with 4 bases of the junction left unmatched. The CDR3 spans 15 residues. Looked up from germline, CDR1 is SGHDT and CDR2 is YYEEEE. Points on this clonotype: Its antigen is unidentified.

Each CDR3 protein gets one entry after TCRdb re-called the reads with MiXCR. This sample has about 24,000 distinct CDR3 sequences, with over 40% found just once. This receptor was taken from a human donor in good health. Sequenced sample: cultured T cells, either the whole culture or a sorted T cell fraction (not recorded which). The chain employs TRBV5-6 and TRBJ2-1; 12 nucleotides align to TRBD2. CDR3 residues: CASSVLAGGHNEQFF. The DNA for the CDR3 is TGTGCCAGCAGCGTTCTAGCGGGGGGGCACAATGAGCAGTTCTTC.